The present T cell receptor beta chain was sequenced within a study of cytomegalovirus exposure and HLA in healthy donors. Overall study results and limits: The classifier was said to identify cytomegalovirus status with high specificity and sensitivity. Subsequent analysis showed first-cohort TCR clusters tending to co-occur in more than 90 validation repertoires.

The donors were part of the validation cohort, which consisted of approximately 110 subjects and was separate from the first cohort of 666 subjects. The repertoire was sequenced with immunoSEQ multiplex PCR; TCRdb's copy has only in-frame clones and lacks some. The table has 130,000 to 150,000 clones, more than 80% seen once. Comment on this clone: Antigen unknown.

Sequencing input: PBMCs. This sequence originates from a young woman in good health and CMV-seropositive.

The CDR3 here is CASSPGGQGAGYNEQFF. The CDR3, as DNA: TGCGCCAGCAGCCCCGGGGGGCAGGGGGCGGGTTACAATGAGCAGTTCTTC. The rearrangement uses TRBV5-1 and TRBJ2-1; D possibly corresponds to TRBD1 (8 bases). CDR3 length: 17 amino acids. V lost 4 bases and J 4 bases, leaving 21 bases between the germline ends. The V gene's germline CDR1 is SGHRS and CDR2 YFSETQ.